This TCR beta chain appears in the sequencing data of a study of T cells after yellow fever vaccination. Findings of the study overall: Among primary-vaccination clones, most reappeared after the booster, at 96% for CD4 and roughly 90% for CD8. The study found a weaker secondary response that peaked faster, day 5 versus 15.

TCR cDNA was made by 5'RACE template switching, adding a universal primer site and UMIs. TCRdb ran MiXCR on the 5' RACE reads and lists one entry per CDR3 protein. The data contain some 320,000 distinct CDR3 sequences, about 4% of them singletons. A few counts support this clonotype. Its specificity is not known. The receptor was derived from a man younger than 35 who received the YFV17D yellow fever vaccine. Sequenced material: PBMCs, taken 5 days after the yellow fever booster vaccination.

The CDR3 is CASLGQGRETQYF. The CDR3 coding sequence is TGTGCCAGCCTGGGACAGGGGCGGGAGACCCAGTACTTC. V gene TRBV12-3 or TRBV12-4 combines with J gene TRBJ2-5; 10 nucleotides line up with TRBD1. The CDR3 totals 13 residues. The ends lost 8 bases at V and 5 bases at J; junction bases unmatched: 5.